This entry lists 25 T cell receptor beta chains sequenced from one sample in a study of T-cell reconstitution after alpha-beta-depleted transplantation in children. The library targeted TCRbeta and was prepared with unique molecular identifiers. TCRdb reprocessed the PCR reads via MiXCR and lists one record per CDR3 protein. This repertoire shows roughly 280,000 distinct CDR3 sequences, 11% found once; its top ten account for around 24%. The sequencing used peripheral blood, collected 180 days after TCRalphabeta/CD19-depleted stem cell transplant. The receptors stem from a male patient aged 2 to 9 who had a stem cell transplant for chronic granulomatous disease, so the T cells may come from the graft donor.

This clonotype was seen repeatedly, ten times or more. A junction end diverges from the germline sequence, so it may reflect a read error. The chain carries TRBV7-8 and TRBJ2-7; 11 bases fit TRBD1. The CDR3 totals 15 residues. The V gene's germline CDR1 is SGHVS and CDR2 FQNEAQ. The CDR3 coding sequence is TGCGCCAGCAGCTTTCGGGACAGGGGGACCTACGAGCAGTACTTC. Its translation is CASSFRDRGTYEQYF.

This clonotype was counted at least ten times. The chain has TRBV30 and TRBJ2-3; TRBD2 is a possible D gene (6 bases). CDR3 length: 14 residues. In germline, CDR1 is GTSNPN, CDR2 SVGIG (reference sequence). V was trimmed by 4 bases and J by 5 bases, leaving 16 bases between them. The CDR3 bases are TGTGCCTGGATGGCGGGACTCGGTAGAGATACGCAGTATTTT. Translation: CAWMAGLGRDTQYF.

The V and J genes are TRBV7-3 and TRBJ2-3, with a possible D match to TRBD1 (5 bases). The CDR3 has 14 amino acids. Trimming left V 4 bases short and J 0 bases short, with 8 bases between. Germline V gene sequence: CDR1 SGHTA, CDR2 FQGTGA. CDR3 sequence reads: CASSSRQSTDTQYF. In nucleotides, the CDR3 is TGTGCCAGCAGCTCTCGACAGAGCACAGATACGCAGTATTTT. The variable domain in full, completed from reference TRBV7-3 and TRBJ2-3, reads GAGVSQTPSNKVTEKGKYVELRCDPISGHTALYWYRQSLGQGPEFLIYFQGTGAADDSGLPNDRFFAVRPEGSVSTLKIQRTERGDSAVYLCASSSRQSTDTQYFGPGTRLTVL.

In its sample, this clonotype was seen many times. The chain employs TRBV2 and TRBJ1-5; D gene unclear. This CDR3 region has 14 residues. Germline V gene sequence: CDR1 SNHLY, CDR2 FYNNEI. V was clipped by 0 bases and J by 0 bases, with 3 bases between them. CDR3 nucleotides: TGTGCCAGCAGTGAAGCCCCTAGCAATCAGCCCCAGCATTTT. Translated: CASSEAPSNQPQHF.

This clonotype has a count of ten or more. This chain connects TRBV20-1 to TRBJ2-5, with 8 positions matching TRBD2. V trimming: 8 bases; J trimming: 5 bases; junction bases outside the gene matches: 10. This CDR3 is 13 amino acids long. In germline, CDR1 is DFQATT, CDR2 SNEGSKA (reference sequence). CDR3 protein: CSPGSTGGETQYF. In DNA, the CDR3 is TGCAGTCCTGGGTCAACGGGAGGGGAGACCCAGTACTTC.

This clonotype was seen many times. This rearrangement joins TRBV7-8 to TRBJ2-2; TRBD2 is a possible D gene (6 bases). Germline V gene lookup returns CDR1 SGHVS and CDR2 FQNEAQ. Between the trimmed V and J ends, which lost 0 bases and 6 bases, there was a span of 14 bases. The CDR3 runs to 16 residues. The DNA of the CDR3 is TGTGCCAGCAGCTTAGCGCGCCTAGCGATCGCCGGGGAGCTGTTTTTT. Its protein is CASSLARLAIAGELFF.

At least ten counts were recorded for this clonotype. The chain links TRBV20-1 to TRBJ2-7, with unresolved D. Germline assignment: CDR1 DFQATT and CDR2 SNEGSKA (reference sequence). Deletions cut 3 bases from V and 5 bases from J, with 2 bases between. The CDR3 is 9 amino acids. CDR3 in DNA: TGCAGTGCTAGTCACGAGCAGTACTTC. Translating gives CSASHEQYF.

Many counts were recorded for this clonotype. At one end, the junction sequence differs from germline, possibly due to a read error. The V and J genes are TRBV29-1 and TRBJ2-5; D remains unclear. Per the germline V gene, CDR1 is SQVTM and CDR2 is ANQGSEA. The CDR3 is made up of 10 amino acids. CDR3 sequence: CSVEERTQYF. DNA for the CDR3: TGCAGCGTAGAAGAGAGGACCCAGTACTTC.

The chain employs TRBV2 and TRBJ2-5; 12 bases align to TRBD2. This CDR3 region has 16 residues. J lost 4 bases, V lost 5 bases, and 8 bases had no gene match. Looked up from germline, CDR1 is SNHLY and CDR2 is FYNNEI. For the CDR3, the DNA is TGTGCCAGCAGTTCTGGACTAGCGGGACCGATAGAGACCCAGTACTTC. It encodes CASSSGLAGPIETQYF.

This clonotype came up many times. This chain links TRBV4-3 with TRBJ2-3, with D uncertain. This CDR3 spans 15 amino acids. The V and J ends lost 0 bases and 2 bases respectively, with 9 bases between them. Per germline, CDR1 LGHNA and CDR2 YSLEER. CDR3 in amino acids: CASSQDFGPTDTQYF. The CDR3 bases are TGCGCCAGCAGCCAAGATTTCGGACCCACAGATACGCAGTATTTT.

This clonotype has a count of ten or more. The CDR3 DNA follows: TGCGCCAGCAGCCAAGGCAGGACTAGCGGGAGGGCCGGGTCCCTGGGTACGCAGTATTTT. Its translation: CASSQGRTSGRAGSLGTQYF. The chain has TRBV4-3 and TRBJ2-3; 15 bases are a match to TRBD2. The CDR3 is 20 residues long. Looked up from germline, CDR1 is LGHNA and CDR2 is YSLEER. V shed 1 base and J 8 bases; nucleotides not matched to a gene: 16.

This clonotype has a handful of counts. The chain is built from TRBV2 and TRBJ1-1; D is ambiguous. Trimming removed 6 bases at V and 4 bases at J, with 15 bases between. The CDR3 sequence is 14 residues long. The germline CDR1 and CDR2 sequences are SNHLY and FYNNEI. The CDR3 is CASSPSLAATEAFF. The CDR3 DNA sequence: TGTGCCAGCAGCCCGTCGCTGGCTGCCACTGAAGCTTTCTTT.

This clonotype was seen ten or more times. The chain is built from TRBV4-3 and TRBJ2-4; 7 bases match TRBD2. Germline loops: CDR1 LGHNA, CDR2 YSLEER. CDR3 size: 15 residues. The J segment lost 8 bases and the V segment lost 0 bases, leaving 7 bases of the junction unmatched. The CDR3 is CASSQDGGELDIQYF. CDR3 in DNA: TGCGCCAGCAGCCAAGATGGGGGGGAATTGGACATTCAGTACTTC.

The sample holds many counts of this clonotype. V gene TRBV11-2 combines with J gene TRBJ2-3; 8 positions agree with TRBD1. V lost 5 bases, J lost 2 bases, and 6 bases stayed unmatched. The CDR3 has 15 residues. In germline, CDR1 is SGHAT, CDR2 FQNNGV. The CDR3 loop reads CASSMTGATTDTQYF. CDR3 nucleotides: TGTGCCAGCAGCATGACAGGGGCCACCACAGATACGCAGTATTTT.

This clonotype has at least ten counts. The gene calls are TRBV5-1 and TRBJ2-1; TRBD2 aligns across 12 bases. Germline CDR1 reads SGHRS; CDR2 reads YFSETQ. Trimming took 4 bases from V and 9 from J; bases not matched to a gene: 8. The CDR3 consists of 15 residues. The CDR3 nucleotides read TGCGCCAGCAGCCCATGGACTAGCGGGGCTAGTGAGCAGTTCTTC. Translated: CASSPWTSGASEQFF.

This clonotype was observed many times. The V call is TRBV5-1, the J call TRBJ2-7, with TRBD1 matching 12 bases. V shed 2 bases, J shed 3 bases, and the junction held 18 bases outside the gene matches. Germline CDR1 and CDR2: SGHRS and YFSETQ. This CDR3 region has 20 residues. For the CDR3, the DNA is TGCGCCAGCAGCTTAAATACCGGGACAGGGGGCCCGGGACGAGGCTACGAGCAGTACTTC. Encoded protein: CASSLNTGTGGPGRGYEQYF.

This clonotype was picked up many times. The J gene is TRBJ2-1, the V gene TRBV27; TRBD2 agrees at 8 bases. The V gene end was trimmed by 2 bases and the J gene end by 5 bases; junction bases not matched to a gene: 5. Germline V gene data show CDR1 as MNHEY and CDR2 as SMNVEV (reference sequence). This CDR3 is built from 15 residues. The CDR3 loop is CASSLRTSLHNEQFF. The DNA for the CDR3 is TGTGCCAGCAGTTTAAGGACTAGCTTACACAATGAGCAGTTCTTC.

This clonotype was counted at least ten times. The rearrangement uses TRBV6-1 and TRBJ2-1, with TRBD2 matching 13 bases. This CDR3 comprises 14 residues. Germline V gene lookup returns CDR1 MNHNS and CDR2 SASEGT. The ends lost 6 bases at V and 7 bases at J; junction bases unmatched: 3. CDR3 in amino acids: CASRGLAGRNEQFF. CDR3 DNA sequence: TGTGCCAGCAGGGGACTAGCGGGACGGAATGAGCAGTTCTTC.

This clonotype was observed at least ten times. The chain joins TRBV12-3 or TRBV12-4 to TRBJ2-5, with D perhaps being TRBD1 or TRBD2 (5 bases each). The CDR3 extends over 13 amino acids. V was clipped by 5 bases and J by 2 bases, with 9 bases between them. CDR3 amino acids: CASSGTLQETQYF. The CDR3 region has the DNA TGTGCCAGCAGTGGGACGTTACAAGAGACCCAGTACTTC.

On this clonotype itself: This may arise from a read error, as a much more abundant clone is one base away. V is TRBV7-8 and J is TRBJ2-5; D may be TRBD2 (7 bases). The CDR3 covers 15 residues. The V gene lost 6 bases and the J gene lost 8 bases, with 22 bases spanning the gap. Per germline, CDR1 SGHVS and CDR2 FQNEAQ. The CDR3 nucleotides are TGTGCCAGCAGAGCTCCGGCAGGGGAGGGGGACACCCAGTACTTC. Residues: CASRAPAGEGDTQYF.

This clonotype was seen repeatedly, ten times or more. The chain couples TRBV6-4 to TRBJ2-3, with 7 nucleotides matching TRBD2. V shed 3 bases and J 9 bases; nucleotides not matched to a gene: 9. Germline CDR1 MRHNA, CDR2 SNTAGT. CDR3 size: 14 residues. The CDR3 DNA reads as TGTGCCAGCAGTGAAGCCGCGCTGGGAGGGACGCAGTATTTT. Translating it yields CASSEAALGGTQYF.

This clonotype was picked up many times. The chain couples TRBV5-1 to TRBJ2-1, with TRBD2 as a possible D gene (6 bases). The V end lost 4 bases, the J end lost 6 bases, and 23 bases lay between the germline ends. The CDR3 consists of 17 residues. The germline V gene has CDR1 SGHRS and CDR2 YFSETQ. In DNA form, the CDR3 reads TGCGCCAGCAGCGGCCATGTTCTGGCGGGGACGTCCAATGAGCAGTTCTTC. Its protein product is CASSGHVLAGTSNEQFF.

This clonotype was seen at least ten times. The rearrangement uses TRBV20-1 and TRBJ2-1, with D uncertain. CDR1 is DFQATT, CDR2 SNEGSKA, per germline (reference sequence). CDR3 length: 13 amino acids. V lost 5 bases and J lost 12, with 20 bases in between. The CDR3 DNA reads TGCAGTGCTTGCCCACCGAGAACTGACGGGCAGTTCTTC. Translated, it gives CSACPPRTDGQFF.

This clonotype was observed at least ten times. This chain joins TRBV4-1 and TRBJ1-5, with 8 bases aligning to TRBD1. This CDR3 has 17 residues. Looked up from germline, CDR1 is MGHRA and CDR2 is YSYEKL. The V gene end was trimmed by 4 bases and the J gene end by 4 bases; junction bases not matched to a gene: 12. CDR3 DNA sequence: TGCGCCAGCAGCCGGACAGGGAAGGTCGAGGGAAATCAGCCCCAGCATTTT. Its translation is CASSRTGKVEGNQPQHF.

At least ten counts were recorded for this clonotype. The chain joins TRBV29-1 to TRBJ1-4; 10 nucleotides line up with TRBD1. Germline V CDR1 and CDR2: SQVTM, ANQGSEA. The CDR3 is 16 residues long. Trimming took 6 bases from V and 1 from J; bases not matched to a gene: 8. CDR3 in DNA: TGCAGCGTCGGAAGACAGGGGGCGCGAACTAATGAAAAACTGTTTTTT. Encoded protein: CSVGRQGARTNEKLFF.